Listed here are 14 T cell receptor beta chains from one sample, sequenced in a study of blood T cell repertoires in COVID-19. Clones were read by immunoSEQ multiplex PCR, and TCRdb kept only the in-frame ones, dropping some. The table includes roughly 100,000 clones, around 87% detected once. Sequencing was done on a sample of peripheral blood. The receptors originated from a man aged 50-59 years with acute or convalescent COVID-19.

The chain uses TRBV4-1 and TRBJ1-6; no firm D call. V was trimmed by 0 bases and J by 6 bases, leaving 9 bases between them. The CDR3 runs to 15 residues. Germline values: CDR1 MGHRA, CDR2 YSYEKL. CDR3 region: CASSQEPQINSPLHF. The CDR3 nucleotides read TGCGCCAGCAGCCAAGAACCACAGATTAATTCACCCCTCCACTTT.

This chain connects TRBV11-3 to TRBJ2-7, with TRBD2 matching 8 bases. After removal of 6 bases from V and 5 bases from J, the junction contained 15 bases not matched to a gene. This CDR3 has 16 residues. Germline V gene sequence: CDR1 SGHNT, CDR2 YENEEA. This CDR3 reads CASSSYSGTRQNEQYF. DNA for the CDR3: TGTGCCAGCAGTTCGTATTCCGGGACTAGACAAAACGAGCAGTACTTC.

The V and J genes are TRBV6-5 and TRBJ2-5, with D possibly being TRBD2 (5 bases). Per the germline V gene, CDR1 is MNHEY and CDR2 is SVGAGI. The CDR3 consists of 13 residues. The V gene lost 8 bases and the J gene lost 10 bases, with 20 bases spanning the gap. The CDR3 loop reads CASRPGGGPYQYF. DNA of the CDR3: TGTGCCAGCCGCCCAGGAGGAGGACCTTACCAGTACTTC.

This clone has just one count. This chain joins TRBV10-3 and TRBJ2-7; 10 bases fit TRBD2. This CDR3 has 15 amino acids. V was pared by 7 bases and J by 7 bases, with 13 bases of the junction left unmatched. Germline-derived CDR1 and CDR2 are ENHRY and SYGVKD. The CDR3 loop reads CAITEGEREGLEQYF. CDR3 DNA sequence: TGTGCCATCACGGAGGGGGAGCGGGAGGGCCTGGAGCAGTACTTC.

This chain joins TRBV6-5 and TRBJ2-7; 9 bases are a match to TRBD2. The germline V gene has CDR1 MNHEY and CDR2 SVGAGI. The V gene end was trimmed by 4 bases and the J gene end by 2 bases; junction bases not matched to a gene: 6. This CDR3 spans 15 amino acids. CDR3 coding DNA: TGTGCCAGCAGTTCCTCACGCGGGAGGGCCTACGAGCAGTACTTC. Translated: CASSSSRGRAYEQYF.

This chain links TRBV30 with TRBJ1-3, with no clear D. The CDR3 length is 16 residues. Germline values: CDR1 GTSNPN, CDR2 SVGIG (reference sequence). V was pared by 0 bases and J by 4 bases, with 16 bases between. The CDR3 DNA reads TGTGCCTGGAGTGTACGGATGGGGAGATCCGGAAACACCATATATTTT. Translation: CAWSVRMGRSGNTIYF.

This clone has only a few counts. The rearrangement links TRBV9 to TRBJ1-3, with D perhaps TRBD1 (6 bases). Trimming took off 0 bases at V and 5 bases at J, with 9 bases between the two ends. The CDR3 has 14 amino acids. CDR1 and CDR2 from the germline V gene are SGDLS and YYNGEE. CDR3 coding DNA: TGTGCCAGCAGCGTAGACAGGGCGCGAAACACCATATATTTT. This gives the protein CASSVDRARNTIYF.

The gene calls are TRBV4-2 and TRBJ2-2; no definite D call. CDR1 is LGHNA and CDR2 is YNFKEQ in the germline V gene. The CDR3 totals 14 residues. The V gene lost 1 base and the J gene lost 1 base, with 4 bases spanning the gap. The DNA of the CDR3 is TGTGCCAGCAGCCAAGGGCAGAACACCGGGGAGCTGTTTTTT. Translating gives CASSQGQNTGELFF.

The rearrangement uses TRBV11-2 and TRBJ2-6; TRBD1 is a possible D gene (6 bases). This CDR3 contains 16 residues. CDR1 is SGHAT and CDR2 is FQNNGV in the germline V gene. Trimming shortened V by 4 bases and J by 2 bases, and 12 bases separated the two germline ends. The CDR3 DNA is TGTGCCAGCAGCTCAGGGGCATTCGCTGGGGCCAACGTCCTGACTTTC. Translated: CASSSGAFAGANVLTF.

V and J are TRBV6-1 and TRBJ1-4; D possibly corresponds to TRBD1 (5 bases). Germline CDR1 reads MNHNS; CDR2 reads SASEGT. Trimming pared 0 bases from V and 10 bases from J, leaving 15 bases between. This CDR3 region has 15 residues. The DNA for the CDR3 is TGTGCCAGCAGTGAAGCTGAGGACACACCCGGAAAACTGTTTTTT. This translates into CASSEAEDTPGKLFF.

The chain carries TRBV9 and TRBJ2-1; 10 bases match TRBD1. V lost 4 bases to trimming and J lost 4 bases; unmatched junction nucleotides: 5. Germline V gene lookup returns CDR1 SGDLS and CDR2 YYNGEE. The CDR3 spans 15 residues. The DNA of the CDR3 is TGTGCCAGCAGCCCCGACAGGGGGCCTTACAATGAGCAGTTCTTC. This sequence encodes CASSPDRGPYNEQFF.

This CDR3 reads CASSVGRGAEKLFF. As DNA, the CDR3 is TGTGCCAGCAGTGTTGGCAGGGGTGCGGAAAAACTGTTTTTT. J is TRBJ1-4 and V is TRBV2, with a tentative D call TRBD1 (6 bases). The CDR3 is made up of 14 amino acids. V lost 4 bases, J lost 8 bases, and 14 bases lay in between. Germline V gene data show CDR1 as SNHLY and CDR2 as FYNNEI.

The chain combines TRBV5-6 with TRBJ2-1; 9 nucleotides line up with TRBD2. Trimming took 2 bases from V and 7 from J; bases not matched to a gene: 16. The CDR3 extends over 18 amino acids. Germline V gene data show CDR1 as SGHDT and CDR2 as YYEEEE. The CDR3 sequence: CASSFRLAGAGLQNEQFF. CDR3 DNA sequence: TGTGCCAGCAGCTTTAGGTTAGCGGGAGCGGGTTTACAGAATGAGCAGTTCTTC.

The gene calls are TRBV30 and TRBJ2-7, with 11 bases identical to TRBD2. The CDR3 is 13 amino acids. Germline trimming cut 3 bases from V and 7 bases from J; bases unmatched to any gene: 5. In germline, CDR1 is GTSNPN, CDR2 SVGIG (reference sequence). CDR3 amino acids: CAWRLAGAREQYF. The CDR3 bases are TGTGCCTGGAGACTAGCGGGAGCTCGGGAGCAGTACTTC.